The clone carrying this T cell receptor beta chain was recorded once. These data are taken from a study of blood T cell repertoires in COVID-19. As for the study in general: In each case, the material was cDNA or gDNA derived from T cells, B-cell-depleted T cells, or PBMCs.

The germline V and J ends were trimmed by 5 bases and 4 bases, with 10 bases remaining between them. CDR3 size: 13 residues. Germline V gene sequence: CDR1 LNHDA, CDR2 SQIVND (reference sequence). The method was immunoSEQ multiplex PCR; TCRdb's version includes in-frame clones alone and lacks a portion of them. The sample lists around 190,000 clones, about 88% occurring once. The sequence was obtained from a human donor in a cohort sampled during active COVID-19. This chain joins TRBV19 and TRBJ2-3; tentative D call: TRBD2 (5 bases). Sequencing input: peripheral blood. CDR3 sequence reads: CASSRAGADTQYF. DNA of the CDR3: TGTGCCAGTAGTCGGGCCGGGGCAGATACGCAGTATTTT.